What follows describes a single T cell receptor beta chain. Germline and junction disagree at one end, which may indicate a read error. Germline CDR1 reads SSHAT; CDR2 reads FNYEAQ (reference sequence). The length of the CDR3 is 18 residues. Original methodology: Estimation of nucleated cell counts was performed using reference gene primer amplification. Assay used: immunoSEQ multiplex PCR; TCRdb lists only in-frame clones, some missing. For V, J and clone size, that table is used; D and trimming come from the DNA. Among under 150,000 clones listed, around 81% were seen once. This sample was included in a study of blood T cell repertoires in COVID-19. The wider study: Material from acute and convalescent COVID-19 was sourced from the United States, Italy and Spain.

The sequence was obtained from an older woman with active or convalescent COVID-19. The sequencing input was peripheral blood. The chain combines TRBV7-7 with TRBJ2-1; TRBD2 might be the D (6 bases). CDR3 protein: CASSLGAPGAGSYNEQFF. DNA for the CDR3: TGTGCTAGCAGCTTGGGAGCCCCTGGAGCGGGCTCCTACAATGAGCAGTTCTTC.